This T cell receptor beta chain originates from a study of shared clonotypes between healthy human individuals (dated by TCRdb to about 2020). As for the study more broadly: The cohort comprised two women and a few men aged 18 to 49 years. Per donor, leukapheresis produced somewhere between about 0.85 and 8.9 billion PBMCs. To increase sequencing depth and limit assay-specific biases, TCR repertoire library preparation and sequencing were carried out by different laboratories using diverse techniques. To estimate repertoire size and how much clonotype sharing occurs between individuals, the study deeply sequenced the blood TCR repertoires of 5 or 6 healthy adults. For each donor, three plates each were used for CD4 naive and CD4 memory, two plates were used for CD8 naive, and one plate was used for CD8 memory.

The CDR3 contains 18 residues, cysteine and phenylalanine counted. Just the 54-base CDR3 DNA is kept, in frame starting at base 1. V and J lose 0 bases and 0 bases, and a span of 14 bases separates them. Reading the germline V gene gives CDR1 LGHNA and CDR2 YSLEER. The donors were healthy, HIV-negative adults who had no recently reported acute infections or vaccinations. Every donor was a Caucasian adult living in Nashville, Tennessee, USA. CD4+ T cells were enriched by magnetic negative selection, after which naive cells were positively selected on CD45RA and the negative fraction was taken as the memory subset. Blood was obtained by leukapheresis, after which PBMCs were separated by Ficoll-Histopaque density gradient centrifugation and cryopreserved in liquid nitrogen vapor phase. Analytical flow cytometry was used to check the purity and quantity of each magnetically sorted T cell population. Genomic DNA was isolated from each sorted fraction and quantified by UV absorbance on a Nanodrop 2000c.

Using the deep immunoSEQ assay, TCR CDR3 regions were amplified from genomic DNA by multiplex PCR. For each cell subset, the extracted genomic DNA was distributed evenly across all wells of several immunoSEQ 96-well plates, and each plate served as one replicate. Each replicate PCR for sorted subsets received roughly 200 ng genomic DNA, equal to roughly 30,000 T cell genomes. Purified libraries were measured with a Qubit 3.0 fluorometer, size-checked on a Bioanalyzer 2100, and measured again with the KAPA Library Quantification kit. Every immunoSEQ 96-well plate was sequenced on a separate single-read 150-cycle Illumina NextSeq 550 flow cell. The original methods were these. Because only junctional sequences without quality scores were contained in the immunoSEQ output, filtering matching that applied to full-length reads could not be performed. To assign V/J genes and CDR3, sequences were annotated against IMGT germline references using PyIR, a Python wrapper for IgBLAST v1.9. Any read was removed if the V/J assignment was weak (E-value above 1e-6), the CDR3 was missing, or the read contained stop codons, out-of-frame junctions, or ambiguous translated residues. V3J clonotypes were defined by identical inferred V gene, J gene, and CDR3 amino acid sequence. Percentage overlap between repertoires was computed as shared unique clonotypes divided by the size of the smaller repertoire. Three approaches were used to assess repertoire richness: RTK rarefaction, the Chao1 estimator, and Recon v2.1 estimates of unobserved clonotypes. For all TCRbeta clonotypes obtained by the gDNA method from a few donors, generation probabilities were computed with OLGA. Sourced from immuneACCESS, this table was stored by TCRdb with only in-frame sequences that have V and J called. A share of the clones is absent; for the studies checked, an unresolved V gene accounts for under half, and the remainder has no known explanation. V and J calls and clone size are copied from that table; D and trimming were computed from the DNA. Counted in this sample were 2.5 million or so clones; roughly nine tenths of them appeared once. Around 0.14% of the sample comes from the top ten.

In the case of this clone: Its antigen is not yet known. Base qualities are not provided; no much larger clone lies one nucleotide away.

Study-wide findings and limitations: Even with the large sequencing depth, rarefaction of the sorted-subset datasets indicated that sequencing was incomplete. Sampling was restricted to blood, and TCR repertoires in tissues likely differ from the TCR repertoires found in blood. Larger estimated clonotype richness was generally found for naive subsets than for memory subsets. Clonotypes shared by all four sorted-subset donors showed higher generation probabilities than non-shared clonotypes. Pairwise subsampling indicated that sequencing depth was expected to affect the degree of clonotype sharing among donors. Across a few donors, approximately 5% of naive CD4, approximately 3.6% of naive CD8, approximately 2.5% of memory CD4, and approximately 0.4% of memory CD8 clonotypes were shared. Because the study included a small number of donors, the genetic and exposure-history diversity represented was limited.

The sequence links TRBV4-3 to TRBJ2-2; no confident D gene assignment can be made. The receptor comes from a young man in good health. Sequencing was done on a sample of naive CD4+ T cells sorted from blood. This sample's cell subset or site label indicates: CD45RA+ positively selected. The nucleotide sequence reads TGCGCCAGCAGCCAAGATTCGGCAGCCTCAACGAACACCGGGGAGCTGTTTTTT. It encodes CASSQDSAASTNTGELFF.